Below, 10 T cell receptor beta chains from the same sample are listed, as sequenced in a study of control samples from healthy donors and cancer patients. Libraries were prepared by immunoSEQ multiplex PCR; TCRdb keeps only in-frame clonotypes and omits some of them. The sample contains about 130,000 clones, around 94% of which appear only once. Input material: PBMCs. These receptors were obtained from a man in his sixties with colorectal cancer.

V gene TRBV9 combines with J gene TRBJ2-4; 10 bases line up with TRBD1. The CDR3 has 16 residues. After removal of 4 bases from V and 1 base from J, the junction contained 5 bases not matched to a gene. Germline V gene data show CDR1 as SGDLS and CDR2 as YYNGEE. The CDR3 sequence is CASSYGTGAAKNIQYF. The CDR3 nucleotides read TGTGCCAGCAGCTATGGGACAGGGGCGGCCAAAAACATTCAGTACTTC.

V usage is TRBV5-1 and J usage is TRBJ2-7; D not resolved. Germline CDR1 and CDR2: SGHRS and YFSETQ. The length of the CDR3 is 13 residues. Trimming removed 2 bases at V and 2 bases at J, with 8 bases between. CDR3 nucleotides: TGCGCCAGCAGCTTCAGTAGTGCCTACGAGCAGTACTTC. Protein sequence: CASSFSSAYEQYF.

The chain employs TRBV19 and TRBJ1-4; weak D call: TRBD1 (6 bases). V lost 4 bases and J 1 base, leaving 10 bases between the germline ends. The germline V gene has CDR1 LNHDA and CDR2 SQIVND (reference sequence). The CDR3 loop spans 15 amino acids. The CDR3 region has the DNA TGTGCCAGTAGTAGGGGGGCCTTAACTAATGAAAAACTGTTTTTT. Protein: CASSRGALTNEKLFF.

The chain couples TRBV6-2 or TRBV6-3 to TRBJ1-2; 10 nucleotides align to TRBD1. Germline assignment: CDR1 MNHEY and CDR2 SVGEGT. V gave up 2 bases and J gave up 4 bases; unmatched junction bases: 10. The CDR3 has 17 residues. The CDR3 DNA follows: TGTGCCAGCAGTTACGGAGACAGGGGGCGTCGGAGCTATGGCTACACCTTC. As protein: CASSYGDRGRRSYGYTF.

The V gene is TRBV7-9, the J gene TRBJ2-1, with 14 bases matching TRBD2. Per the germline V gene, CDR1 is SEHNR and CDR2 is FQNEAQ (reference sequence). J lost 9 bases, V lost 5 bases, and 6 bases had no gene match. This CDR3 has 15 amino acids. In nucleotides, the CDR3 is TGTGCCAGCAGCACGGGACTAGCGGGGGAAAGTGAGCAGTTCTTC. Residues: CASSTGLAGESEQFF.

V is TRBV4-3 and J is TRBJ2-1; the D gene is possibly TRBD2 (5 bases). The CDR3 runs to 15 residues. Per the germline V gene, CDR1 is LGHNA and CDR2 is YSLEER. V was cut by 0 bases and J by 4 bases, with 10 bases left in between. As DNA, the CDR3 is TGCGCCAGCAGCCAAGAGGGAGAAACTTACAATGAGCAGTTCTTC. Protein sequence: CASSQEGETYNEQFF.

The chain is built from TRBV11-2 and TRBJ2-7; 9 positions match TRBD2. Germline V gives CDR1 SGHAT, CDR2 FQNNGV. This CDR3 region has 17 residues. The V segment lost 0 bases and the J segment 2 bases; nucleotides outside the gene matches: 8. CDR3 DNA: TGTGCCAGCAGCTTAGATCTAGGTAGCGGGGGAGCCTACGAGCAGTACTTC. It codes for CASSLDLGSGGAYEQYF.

This clone was seen a single time. The rearrangement uses TRBV19 and TRBJ1-2; TRBD1 might be the D (6 bases). The CDR3 is made up of 14 amino acids. Germline V gene data show CDR1 as LNHDA and CDR2 as SQIVND (reference sequence). The V end was cut by 3 bases, the J end by 5 bases, with 13 bases between. The CDR3 DNA reads TGTGCCAGTAGTATTCCGAGAGGGGGATATGGCTACACCTTC. This encodes CASSIPRGGYGYTF.

The V call is TRBV9, the J call TRBJ2-5; TRBD1 matches at 8 bases. The CDR3 runs 15 residues. CDR1 SGDLS and CDR2 YYNGEE come from the germline V gene. V gave up 7 bases and J gave up 5 bases; unmatched junction bases: 13. CDR3 sequence reads: CASSQGQGRIETQYF. The CDR3 DNA reads as TGTGCCAGCTCCCAAGGACAGGGAAGGATCGAGACCCAGTACTTC.

The rearrangement joins TRBV28 to TRBJ2-7, with TRBD2 matching over 9 bases. Germline values: CDR1 MDHEN, CDR2 SYDVKM. J was trimmed by 2 bases and V by 3 bases; bases with no gene match: 8. The CDR3 consists of 16 residues. The CDR3 reads CASSLSFGGGAYEQYF. Here the CDR3 DNA reads TGTGCCAGCAGTTTGTCCTTTGGCGGGGGGGCCTACGAGCAGTACTTC.